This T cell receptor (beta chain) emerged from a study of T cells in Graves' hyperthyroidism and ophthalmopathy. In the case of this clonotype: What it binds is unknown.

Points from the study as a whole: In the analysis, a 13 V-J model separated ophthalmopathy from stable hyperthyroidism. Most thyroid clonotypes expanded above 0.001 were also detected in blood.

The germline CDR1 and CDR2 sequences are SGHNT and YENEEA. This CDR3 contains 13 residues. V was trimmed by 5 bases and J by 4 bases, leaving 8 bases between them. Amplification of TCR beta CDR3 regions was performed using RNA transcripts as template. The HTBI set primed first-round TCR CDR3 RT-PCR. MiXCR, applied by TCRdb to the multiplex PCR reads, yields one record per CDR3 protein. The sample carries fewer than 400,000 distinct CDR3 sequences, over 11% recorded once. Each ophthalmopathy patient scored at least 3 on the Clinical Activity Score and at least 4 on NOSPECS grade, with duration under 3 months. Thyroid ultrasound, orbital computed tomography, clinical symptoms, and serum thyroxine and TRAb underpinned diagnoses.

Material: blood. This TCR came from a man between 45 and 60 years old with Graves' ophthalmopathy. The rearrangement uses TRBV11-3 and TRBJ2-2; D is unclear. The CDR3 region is CASSPDLTGELFF. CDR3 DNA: TGTGCCAGCAGCCCCGACCTCACCGGGGAGCTGTTTTTT.